The 19 T cell receptor beta chains given below trace back to one sample, sequenced in a study of CD8+ T cells in alopecia areata. Extracted from the samples, RNA was reverse transcribed into cDNA to serve as the sequencing template. The data were produced by immunoSEQ multiplex PCR, yet TCRdb's version contains in-frame clones alone and is incomplete. The sample contains 30,000 to 35,000 clones, roughly 50% of which appear only once. The sample consisted of NKG2D-high CD8+ T cells sorted from blood. The receptors were sampled from a human donor with alopecia areata.

The V gene is TRBV9, the J gene TRBJ1-2; D not resolved. The CDR3 extends over 13 amino acids. V gave up 8 bases and J gave up 3 bases, with 14 bases separating them. Germline assignment: CDR1 SGDLS and CDR2 YYNGEE. Here the CDR3 DNA reads TGTGCCAGTTCTGTAGGTGGGGACTATGGCTACACCTTC. Its translation is CASSVGGDYGYTF.

The chain links TRBV10-2 to TRBJ2-1; 7 bases fit TRBD1. Looked up from germline, CDR1 is WSHSY and CDR2 is SAAADI. V lost 6 bases and J lost 3; bases outside the gene matches: 5. This CDR3 is built from 14 residues. The CDR3 coding sequence is TGCGCCAGCAGACGGGACAGCGACTACAATGAGCAGTTCTTC. This codes for CASRRDSDYNEQFF.

The rearrangement links TRBV28 to TRBJ2-2; 10 bases map to TRBD1. V shed 6 bases, J shed 6 bases, and the junction held 7 bases outside the gene matches. This CDR3 region has 15 residues. Germline CDR1 and CDR2: MDHEN and SYDVKM. CDR3 DNA: TGTGCCAGCAGGGTGGGACAGGGGACCGCCGGGGAGCTGTTTTTT. This codes for CASRVGQGTAGELFF.

The V call is TRBV4-3, the J call TRBJ2-6; maybe TRBD1 (6 bases). The V gene's germline CDR1 is LGHNA and CDR2 YSLEER. This CDR3 region has 15 residues. Trimming removed 3 bases at V and 4 bases at J, with 10 bases between. The CDR3 DNA sequence: TGCGCCAGCAGCCACCACAGGGCCGGGGCCAACGTCCTGACTTTC. It encodes CASSHHRAGANVLTF.

This chain links TRBV7-9 with TRBJ2-5; possible D gene TRBD2, 6 bases. The CDR3 contains 13 residues. V dropped 5 bases and J dropped 5 bases, with 12 bases sitting between them. Germline CDR1 and CDR2: SEHNR and FQNEAQ (reference sequence). Written as DNA, the CDR3 is TGTGCCAGCAGCCCCGAGGGAGGTGAGACCCAGTACTTC. Translating gives CASSPEGGETQYF.

This clone was counted a few times. The gene calls are TRBV27 and TRBJ2-7; TRBD1 might be the D (5 bases). The CDR3 is 13 amino acids. In germline, CDR1 is MNHEY, CDR2 SMNVEV (reference sequence). V lost 3 bases to trimming and J lost 6 bases, with 12 bases between them. This CDR3 reads CASSFSPGSEQYF. In nucleotides, the CDR3 is TGTGCCAGCAGTTTCTCTCCAGGGTCCGAGCAGTACTTC.

This clone appeared once. The chain has TRBV5-6 and TRBJ2-2; 13 bases fit TRBD2. Germline CDR1 reads SGHDT; CDR2 reads YYEEEE. Unmatched junction bases numbered 6, after V lost 3 bases and J lost 4 bases. This CDR3 region has 17 residues. CDR3 sequence (DNA): TGTGCCAGCAGCTGGGGGACTAGCGGGATGGCCACCGGGGAGCTGTTTTTT. This encodes CASSWGTSGMATGELFF. Looking up the rest from reference TRBV5-6 and TRBJ2-2 gives the full variable domain: DAGVTQSPTHLIKTRGQQVTLRCSPKSGHDTVSWYQQALGQGPQFIFQYYEEEERQRGNFPDRFSGHQFPNYSSELNVNALLLGDSALYLCASSWGTSGMATGELFFGEGSRLTVL.

The rearrangement uses TRBV28 and TRBJ2-5; D gene unclear. The CDR3 consists of 15 residues. Germline V gene data show CDR1 as MDHEN and CDR2 as SYDVKM. V lost 2 bases and J 4 bases, leaving 14 bases between the germline ends. The CDR3 loop is CASSLAERELETQYF. The CDR3 DNA reads as TGTGCCAGCAGTTTAGCCGAGCGTGAGTTAGAGACCCAGTACTTC.

This chain links TRBV7-9 with TRBJ2-5, with 7 bases that match TRBD1. The CDR3 totals 14 residues. Looked up from germline, CDR1 is SEHNR and CDR2 is FQNEAQ (reference sequence). With 4 bases clipped from V and 6 bases from J, the junction kept 8 bases outside the gene matches. CDR3 nucleotides: TGTGCCAGCAGCTGGGGACAGAATCCGAAGACCCAGTACTTC. It is translated as CASSWGQNPKTQYF.

V and J are TRBV2 and TRBJ2-5; D is possibly TRBD2 (5 bases). The CDR3 has 15 residues. Germline CDR1 reads SNHLY; CDR2 reads FYNNEI. The V end lost 2 bases, the J end lost 3 bases, and 13 bases lay between the germline ends. The DNA for the CDR3 is TGTGCCAGCAGTGAATGGCCAGAGGGAGAAGAGACCCAGTACTTC. Residues: CASSEWPEGEETQYF.

The chain links TRBV4-1 to TRBJ2-1; TRBD2 is a possible D gene (5 bases). Trimming cost V 0 bases and J 3 bases, with 6 bases left between them. The CDR3 has 14 residues. Germline CDR1 reads MGHRA; CDR2 reads YSYEKL. The CDR3 here is CASSQEGLYNEQFF. DNA of the CDR3: TGCGCCAGCAGCCAAGAAGGACTCTACAATGAGCAGTTCTTC.

The V and J genes are TRBV27 and TRBJ2-7, with D unresolved. The V gene's germline CDR1 is MNHEY and CDR2 SMNVEV (reference sequence). V was pared by 3 bases and J by 3 bases, with 9 bases between. CDR3 size: 13 residues. CDR3 sequence reads: CASSFRTNYEQYF. The CDR3 DNA reads as TGTGCCAGCAGTTTCCGTACTAACTACGAGCAGTACTTC.

This chain joins TRBV27 and TRBJ2-1; D gene uncertain. The CDR3 has 10 amino acids. The ends were cut back, 8 bases at V and 8 bases at J, with 7 bases in the middle. The germline V gene encodes CDR1 MNHEY and CDR2 SMNVEV (reference sequence). The CDR3 sequence is CASGYDEQFF. DNA for the CDR3: TGTGCCAGCGGGTACGATGAGCAGTTCTTC.

The chain carries TRBV5-1 and TRBJ1-1; D is unclear. Looked up from germline, CDR1 is SGHRS and CDR2 is YFSETQ. This CDR3 has 14 amino acids. Between the trimmed V and J ends, which lost 3 bases and 2 bases, there was a span of 11 bases. The CDR3 coding sequence is TGCGCCAGCAGCTCCGACAACCCAAACACTGAAGCTTTCTTT. Protein sequence: CASSSDNPNTEAFF.

J is TRBJ1-5 and V is TRBV9; D is perhaps TRBD1 (5 bases). The CDR3 spans 15 residues. Deletions cut 3 bases from V and 0 bases from J, with 10 bases between. Germline V gene data show CDR1 as SGDLS and CDR2 as YYNGEE. Here the CDR3 reads CASSGDGNSNQPQHF. The CDR3 DNA reads TGTGCCAGCAGCGGGGACGGAAATAGCAATCAGCCCCAGCATTTT.

This clone showed up just a few times. The chain couples TRBV19 to TRBJ1-3; no reliable D call. This CDR3 comprises 13 residues. Germline loops: CDR1 LNHDA, CDR2 SQIVND (reference sequence). V was shortened by 6 bases and J by 1 base, with 7 bases between the two germline ends. The CDR3 DNA follows: TGTGCCAGTAGCGGGTGGTCTGGAAACACCATATATTTT. Its protein product is CASSGWSGNTIYF.

This clone was counted between two and nine times. V usage is TRBV16 and J usage is TRBJ2-5; 7 nucleotides agree with TRBD1. In germline, CDR1 is KGHSY, CDR2 FQNENV. The CDR3 contains 14 residues. V shed 4 bases and J 1 base; nucleotides not matched to a gene: 3. CDR3 sequence (DNA): TGTGCCAGCAGCCGGGACAGCCCCCAAGAGACCCAGTACTTC. Amino acids: CASSRDSPQETQYF. Using reference TRBV16 and TRBJ2-5 for the parts outside the CDR3, the full variable domain is GEEVAQTPKHLVRGEGQKAKLYCAPIKGHSYVFWYQQVLKNEFKFLISFQNENVFDETGMPKERFSAKCLPNSPCSLEIQATKLEDSAVYFCASSRDSPQETQYFGPGTRLLVL.

The chain is built from TRBV7-9 and TRBJ2-3, with 8 bases that match TRBD1. Trimming took 3 bases from V and 3 from J; bases not matched to a gene: 5. CDR1 and CDR2 from the germline V gene are SEHNR and FQNEAQ (reference sequence). The CDR3 is 15 residues long. The chain's CDR3 is CASSFAQGATDTQYF. The CDR3 region has the DNA TGTGCCAGCAGCTTCGCGCAGGGGGCAACAGATACGCAGTATTTT.

This clone has a single count. The chain employs TRBV7-2 and TRBJ2-7; a weak D match, TRBD2 (5 bases). Germline-derived CDR1 and CDR2 are SGHTA and FQGNSA. The CDR3 runs to 15 residues. Trimming pared 1 base from V and 4 bases from J, leaving 14 bases between. Here the CDR3 reads CASSLVRETLYEQYF. CDR3 nucleotide sequence: TGTGCCAGCAGCTTAGTGAGGGAGACGCTTTACGAGCAGTACTTC.